The entry below gives a single TCR beta chain sequence along with its context. This sample stems from a study of OX40 agonist ivuxolimab in advanced cancers. Assay: immunoSEQ multiplex PCR; the TCRdb copy retains only in-frame clones and omits some. The data show about 45,000 clones, about four fifths seen once. Here the sequenced sample was CD4+ or CD8+ T cells sorted from blood, taken in a trial of the OX40 agonist ivuxolimab. This sequence originates from an adult with an advanced solid tumor such as melanoma, head and neck, liver or kidney cancer.

CDR3 in amino acids: CASSYASAGELFF. The CDR3 DNA reads TGTGCCAGCAGTTATGCTAGTGCCGGGGAGCTGTTTTTT. The V call is TRBV6-5, the J call TRBJ2-2, with no clear D. V shed 3 bases and J shed 6 bases, with 8 bases lying between them. CDR1 and CDR2 from the germline V gene are MNHEY and SVGAGI. CDR3 length: 13 amino acids.